The 26 T cell receptor beta chains given below trace back to one sample, sequenced in a study of blood T cell repertoires in COVID-19. The repertoire was sequenced with immunoSEQ multiplex PCR; TCRdb's copy has only in-frame clones and lacks some. The sample yields about 140,000 clones, around 88% seen once. The sample consisted of peripheral blood. The receptor set was obtained from a woman aged 60-75 years with acute or convalescent COVID-19.

The chain employs TRBV18 and TRBJ1-1; TRBD1 aligns across 7 bases. The CDR3 spans 14 residues. The V gene's germline CDR1 is KGHSH and CDR2 LQKENI. V lost 3 bases to trimming and J lost 4 bases; unmatched junction nucleotides: 5. As DNA, the CDR3 is TGTGCCAGCTCACCTGACCCAGGGGGCACTGAAGCTTTCTTT. This translates into CASSPDPGGTEAFF.

CDR3 region: CATSDLPFLAGGPGELFF. The CDR3 DNA sequence: TGTGCCACCAGTGATTTGCCCTTTCTAGCGGGGGGGCCCGGGGAGCTGTTTTTT. The chain combines TRBV24-1 with TRBJ2-2, with 12 bases lining up with TRBD2. V lost 0 bases to trimming and J lost 6 bases; unmatched junction nucleotides: 7. The CDR3 is 18 residues long. Germline CDR1 and CDR2: KGHDR and SFDVKD.

This rearrangement joins TRBV5-8 to TRBJ1-5; TRBD1 agrees at 11 bases. The germline V gene has CDR1 SGHTS and CDR2 YDEGEE. This CDR3 is built from 16 residues. Losses at the gene ends were 2 bases for V and 5 bases for J; bases not matched to a gene: 6. The CDR3 coding sequence is TGTGCCAGCAGCTTCTTGGGACAGGGGGTTGATCAGCCCCAGCATTTT. This sequence encodes CASSFLGQGVDQPQHF. Full variable domain (rest looked up from reference TRBV5-8 and TRBJ1-5): EAGVTQSPTHLIKTRGQQATLRCSPISGHTSVYWYQQALGLGLQFLLWYDEGEERNRGNFPPRFSGRQFPNYSSELNVNALELEDSALYLCASSFLGQGVDQPQHFGDGTRLSIL.

The chain uses TRBV19 and TRBJ1-6, with TRBD1 matching over 7 bases. The CDR3 is made up of 15 amino acids. V trimming: 5 bases; J trimming: 6 bases; junction bases outside the gene matches: 7. Per germline, CDR1 LNHDA and CDR2 SQIVND (reference sequence). CDR3 DNA sequence: TGTGCCAGTAGTCCCACAGGGGTTGGTAATTCACCCCTCCACTTT. Its protein product is CASSPTGVGNSPLHF.

This clone was observed once. The chain combines TRBV5-4 with TRBJ2-6; D unclear. This CDR3 contains 15 residues. The germline V and J ends were trimmed by 0 bases and 2 bases, with 6 bases remaining between them. The germline gives CDR1 SGHNT, CDR2 YYREEE (reference sequence). The CDR3 DNA reads TGTGCCAGCAGCTTGGCCTCCGCTGGGGCCAACGTCCTGACTTTC. This translates into CASSLASAGANVLTF.

The V and J genes are TRBV5-1 and TRBJ1-1; 7 bases match TRBD1. This CDR3 comprises 15 residues. Germline trimming cut 4 bases from V and 3 bases from J; bases unmatched to any gene: 9. Germline CDR1 reads SGHRS; CDR2 reads YFSETQ. The CDR3, as DNA: TGCGCCAGCAGCCCCCGACAGGGTTGGGACACTGAAGCTTTCTTT. It codes for CASSPRQGWDTEAFF. The full variable domain, completed using reference TRBV5-1 and TRBJ1-1, is KAGVTQTPRYLIKTRGQQVTLSCSPISGHRSVSWYQQTPGQGLQFLFEYFSETQRNKGNFPGRFSGRQFSNSRSEMNVSTLELGDSALYLCASSPRQGWDTEAFFGQGTRLTVV.

The chain recombines TRBV7-2 with TRBJ1-1; no reliable D call. V was shortened by 3 bases and J by 4 bases, with 6 bases between the two germline ends. The CDR3 is 12 amino acids. The germline CDR1 and CDR2 sequences are SGHTA and FQGNSA. CDR3 sequence (DNA): TGTGCCAGCAGCTTGAGAGTCACTGAAGCTTTCTTT. Translated, it gives CASSLRVTEAFF.

The chain employs TRBV11-2 and TRBJ2-1; a possible D gene is TRBD2 (5 bases). CDR3 size: 17 residues. In germline, CDR1 is SGHAT, CDR2 FQNNGV. Trimming left V 4 bases short and J 0 bases short, with 16 bases between. CDR3 in amino acids: CASSSTGWRSSYNEQFF. DNA for the CDR3: TGTGCCAGCAGCTCTACGGGATGGCGTAGCTCCTACAATGAGCAGTTCTTC.

The chain carries TRBV6-5 and TRBJ1-2; no definite D call. The length of the CDR3 is 12 residues. Germline V gives CDR1 MNHEY, CDR2 SVGAGI. Trimming shortened V by 8 bases and J by 0 bases, and 7 bases separated the two germline ends. The CDR3 loop is CASGPANYGYTF. CDR3 nucleotide sequence: TGTGCCAGCGGCCCAGCTAACTATGGCTACACCTTC.

The rearrangement links TRBV12-3 or TRBV12-4 to TRBJ1-5, with TRBD1 as a possible D gene (6 bases). Trimming took off 5 bases at V and 6 bases at J, with 11 bases between the two ends. This CDR3 has 13 residues. CDR3 in amino acids: CASSQQGTQPQHF. The CDR3, as DNA: TGTGCCAGCAGTCAACAGGGTACTCAGCCCCAGCATTTT.

Here the CDR3 reads CASHKGAAGANVLTF. The CDR3 DNA sequence: TGTGCCAGCCATAAGGGGGCTGCTGGGGCCAACGTCCTGACTTTC. The chain has TRBV5-4 and TRBJ2-6, with 7 bases fitting TRBD1. The CDR3 consists of 15 residues. Trimming took 7 bases from V and 2 from J; bases not matched to a gene: 6. Germline lookup yields CDR1 SGHNT and CDR2 YYREEE (reference sequence).

The chain couples TRBV7-9 to TRBJ1-1; 7 nucleotides agree with TRBD1. After removal of 5 bases from V and 5 bases from J, the junction contained 8 bases not matched to a gene. This CDR3 is 14 amino acids long. Germline V gives CDR1 SEHNR, CDR2 FQNEAQ (reference sequence). CDR3 DNA sequence: TGTGCCAGCAGCGCAGAAATCAGGGGGACTGAAGCTTTCTTT. It codes for CASSAEIRGTEAFF.

The J gene is TRBJ2-6, the V gene TRBV5-1, with 8 bases aligning to TRBD2. Looked up from germline, CDR1 is SGHRS and CDR2 is YFSETQ. This CDR3 spans 19 amino acids. V lost 3 bases and J lost 0; bases outside the gene matches: 11. The CDR3 nucleotides are TGCGCCAGCAGCTCGGGGTGGGCGGGGGGACCCTCTGGGGCCAACGTCCTGACTTTC. This encodes CASSSGWAGGPSGANVLTF. The entire variable domain, with the rest obtained from reference TRBV5-1 and TRBJ2-6, is as follows: KAGVTQTPRYLIKTRGQQVTLSCSPISGHRSVSWYQQTPGQGLQFLFEYFSETQRNKGNFPGRFSGRQFSNSRSEMNVSTLELGDSALYLCASSSGWAGGPSGANVLTFGAGSRLTVL.

The chain employs TRBV5-1 and TRBJ2-5; 9 bases match TRBD1. The V and J ends lost 2 bases and 4 bases, in that order; junction bases with no gene match: 3. The CDR3 is 14 residues long. The germline CDR1 and CDR2 sequences are SGHRS and YFSETQ. Here the CDR3 DNA reads TGCGCCAGCAGCTTCGGACAGGGGCCAGAGACCCAGTACTTC. This gives the protein CASSFGQGPETQYF.

This sequence joins TRBV6-2 or TRBV6-3 and TRBJ1-4, with no clear D. The V gene's germline CDR1 is MNHEY and CDR2 SVGEGT. Trimming cost V 5 bases and J 2 bases, with 9 bases left between them. The CDR3 extends over 14 amino acids. As DNA, the CDR3 is TGTGCCAGCAGTCGGGGTACGACTAATGAAAAACTGTTTTTT. Translated, it gives CASSRGTTNEKLFF.

J is TRBJ1-2 and V is TRBV16; D gene ambiguous. V was cut by 0 bases and J by 8 bases, with 13 bases left in between. The length of the CDR3 is 14 residues. CDR1 KGHSY and CDR2 FQNENV come from the germline V gene. As DNA, the CDR3 is TGTGCCAGCAGCCAATCCACAGCCTTCGGCGGCTACACCTTC. This codes for CASSQSTAFGGYTF.

J is TRBJ2-1 and V is TRBV27; 7 bases are shared with TRBD2. Germline V gives CDR1 MNHEY, CDR2 SMNVEV (reference sequence). CDR3 length: 14 residues. The V and J ends lost 3 bases and 3 bases, in that order; junction bases with no gene match: 2. The CDR3 here is CASSLGGSYNEQFF. As DNA, the CDR3 is TGTGCCAGCAGTTTGGGCGGGAGCTACAATGAGCAGTTCTTC.

This clone appeared once. The rearrangement uses TRBV15 and TRBJ1-3; D call uncertain. There are 17 residues in the CDR3. The germline CDR1 and CDR2 sequences are LNHNV and YYDKDF (reference sequence). Trimming took 0 bases from V and 7 from J, leaving 19 bases between them. Written as DNA, the CDR3 is TGTGCCACCAGCAGAGAACCTGAAGGGAGCATGGGGAACACCATATATTTT. It translates to CATSREPEGSMGNTIYF.

The gene calls are TRBV6-5 and TRBJ1-5; D is unclear. V was trimmed by 0 bases and J by 6 bases, leaving 6 bases between them. CDR3 length: 13 amino acids. Germline lookup yields CDR1 MNHEY and CDR2 SVGAGI. CDR3: CASSYSGAQPQHF. The CDR3 bases are TGTGCCAGCAGTTACTCGGGAGCTCAGCCCCAGCATTTT.

The chain links TRBV3-1 (or the pseudogene TRBV3-2) to TRBJ1-5, with a tentative D call TRBD1 (5 bases). V was cut by 0 bases and J by 6 bases, with 12 bases left in between. This CDR3 has 15 residues. CDR1 and CDR2 from the germline V gene are LGHDT and YNNKEL (reference sequence). The CDR3 bases are TGTGCCAGCAGCCAAGACATGGGGGGAAGTCAGCCCCAGCATTTT. Amino acid sequence: CASSQDMGGSQPQHF.

This chain uses TRBV27 with TRBJ1-6; D is possibly TRBD1 (5 bases). The germline V and J ends were trimmed by 3 bases and 6 bases, with 9 bases remaining between them. The CDR3 is 14 residues long. Germline V gene data show CDR1 as MNHEY and CDR2 as SMNVEV (reference sequence). The CDR3 spells CASSFREGNSPLHF. Written as DNA, the CDR3 is TGTGCCAGCAGTTTCAGGGAGGGTAATTCACCCCTCCACTTT.

J is TRBJ1-5 and V is TRBV12-3 or TRBV12-4; 7 positions agree with TRBD1. CDR3 size: 13 residues. V lost 6 bases, J lost 5 bases, and 4 bases stayed unmatched. This chain's CDR3 is CASRTTGDQPQHF. CDR3 nucleotide sequence: TGTGCCAGCAGGACTACAGGGGATCAGCCCCAGCATTTT.

This chain connects TRBV10-3 to TRBJ2-1; 12 bases match TRBD2. The V gene end was trimmed by 4 bases and the J gene end by 7 bases; junction bases not matched to a gene: 2. Germline lookup yields CDR1 ENHRY and CDR2 SYGVKD. This CDR3 is built from 14 residues. CDR3 DNA sequence: TGTGCCATCAGTGCGACTAGCGGGGGTAATGAGCAGTTCTTC. Translated, it gives CAISATSGGNEQFF.

The rearrangement uses TRBV7-2 and TRBJ1-6; maybe TRBD1 (6 bases). Trimming removed 2 bases at V and 10 bases at J, with 18 bases between. Germline lookup yields CDR1 SGHTA and CDR2 FQGNSA. CDR3 length: 16 residues. CDR3: CASSLLQGSLGSPLHF. CDR3 sequence (DNA): TGTGCCAGCAGCTTATTGCAGGGGTCCTTGGGATCACCCCTCCACTTT.

The V gene is TRBV9, the J gene TRBJ2-1, with D uncertain. V was pared by 3 bases and J by 4 bases, with 5 bases between. The CDR3 loop spans 12 amino acids. The V gene's germline CDR1 is SGDLS and CDR2 YYNGEE. The CDR3 DNA reads as TGTGCCAGCAGCGGAGAATACAATGAGCAGTTCTTC. The encoded protein is CASSGEYNEQFF. The variable domain in full, with the rest retrieved from reference TRBV9 and TRBJ2-1, is DSGVTQTPKHLITATGQRVTLRCSPRSGDLSVYWYQQSLDQGLQFLIQYYNGEERAKGNILERFSAQQFPDLHSELNLSSLELGDSALYFCASSGEYNEQFFGPGTRLTVL.

The rearrangement joins TRBV6-1 to TRBJ1-1; D ambiguous. The CDR3 is 16 residues long. Trimming pared 3 bases from V and 1 base from J, leaving 15 bases between. Germline V gives CDR1 MNHNS, CDR2 SASEGT. The CDR3 spells CASSDEASKANTEAFF. DNA of the CDR3: TGTGCCAGCAGTGATGAGGCGTCCAAGGCGAACACTGAAGCTTTCTTT.